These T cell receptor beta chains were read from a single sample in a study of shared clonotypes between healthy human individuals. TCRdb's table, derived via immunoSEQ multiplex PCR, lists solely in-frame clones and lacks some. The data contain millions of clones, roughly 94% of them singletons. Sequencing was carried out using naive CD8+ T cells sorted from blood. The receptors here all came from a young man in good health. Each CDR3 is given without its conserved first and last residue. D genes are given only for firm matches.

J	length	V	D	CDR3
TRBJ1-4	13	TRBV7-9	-	ASSLGPGINEKLF
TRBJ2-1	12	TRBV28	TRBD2	ASRQSGVYNEQF
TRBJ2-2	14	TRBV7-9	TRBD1	ASSLVPGQGTGELF
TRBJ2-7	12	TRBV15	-	ATSRAGNLYEQY
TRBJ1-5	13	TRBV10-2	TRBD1	ASSDLQGSNQPQH
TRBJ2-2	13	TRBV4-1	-	ASSQLQRNTGELF
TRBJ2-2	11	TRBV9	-	ASTPGSSGELF
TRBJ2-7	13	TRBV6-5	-	ASSYLWRVNYEQY
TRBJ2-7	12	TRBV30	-	AWQGITAAYEQY
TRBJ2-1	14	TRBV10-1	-	ASRSVAYQRYNEQF
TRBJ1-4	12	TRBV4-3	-	ASSQDRDDEKLF
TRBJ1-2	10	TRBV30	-	AWELGRDGYT
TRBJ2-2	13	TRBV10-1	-	ASSESSWGTGELF
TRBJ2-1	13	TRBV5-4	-	ASSAYQSSYNEQF
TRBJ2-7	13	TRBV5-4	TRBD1	ASSVQGQQSYEQY
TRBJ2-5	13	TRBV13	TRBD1	ASSLSGTGEETQY
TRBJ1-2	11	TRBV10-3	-	AISETDSYGYT
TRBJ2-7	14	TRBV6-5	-	ASSYNRGEAIYEQY
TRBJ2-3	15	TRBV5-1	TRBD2	ASSFAPGLAGVDTQY
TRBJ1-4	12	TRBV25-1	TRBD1	ASSETGVDEKLF
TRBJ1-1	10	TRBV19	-	ASSTRQDEAF
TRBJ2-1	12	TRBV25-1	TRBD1	ASSRDSKYNEQF
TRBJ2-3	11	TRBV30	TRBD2	AWEGLATDTQY
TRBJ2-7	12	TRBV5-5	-	ASSPRDFSYEQY
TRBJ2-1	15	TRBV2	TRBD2	ASRGYSGRASYNEQF
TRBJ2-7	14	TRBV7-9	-	ASSLVETGTTYEQY
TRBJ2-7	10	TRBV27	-	ASSFFGNEQY
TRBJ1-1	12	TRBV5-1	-	ASSFTGSNTEAF
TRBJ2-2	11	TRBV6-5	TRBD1	ASSYQGAGELF
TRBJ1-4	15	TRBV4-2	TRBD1	ASSQAPSGTEDEKLF
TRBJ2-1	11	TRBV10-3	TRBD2	AISDAGGHEQF
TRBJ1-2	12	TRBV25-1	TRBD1	ASRLTGGDYGYT
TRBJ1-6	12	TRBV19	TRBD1	ASSPGTGNSPLH
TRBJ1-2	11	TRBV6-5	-	ASSHLPGIGYT
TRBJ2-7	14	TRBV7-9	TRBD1	ASSLYPQGASYEQY
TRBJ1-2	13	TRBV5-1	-	ASYFGHDNLYGYT
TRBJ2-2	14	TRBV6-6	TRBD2	ASSLLAGGNTGELF
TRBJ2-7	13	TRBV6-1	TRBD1	ASSERGHSSYEQY
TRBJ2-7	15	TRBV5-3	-	ARSLADGRQSSYEQY
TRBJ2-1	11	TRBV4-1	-	ASSHPSPHEQF
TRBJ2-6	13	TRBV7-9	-	ASSPSGAGANVLT
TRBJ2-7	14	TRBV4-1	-	ASSQAERQLPYEQY
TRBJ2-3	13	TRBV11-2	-	ASSPEGRGGDTQY
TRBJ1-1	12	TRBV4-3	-	ASSQGTGSTEAF
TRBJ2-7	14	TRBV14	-	ASSQGDGAFSYEQY
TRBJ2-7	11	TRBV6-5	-	ASSYGFQYEQY
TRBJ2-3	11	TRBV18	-	ASSPEMPDTQY
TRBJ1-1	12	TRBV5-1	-	ASRYSWGDTEAF
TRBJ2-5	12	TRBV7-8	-	ASSLVEGGETQY
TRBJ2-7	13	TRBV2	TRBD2	ASNGLAGVGYEQY
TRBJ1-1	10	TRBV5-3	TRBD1	ARSSDRGEAF